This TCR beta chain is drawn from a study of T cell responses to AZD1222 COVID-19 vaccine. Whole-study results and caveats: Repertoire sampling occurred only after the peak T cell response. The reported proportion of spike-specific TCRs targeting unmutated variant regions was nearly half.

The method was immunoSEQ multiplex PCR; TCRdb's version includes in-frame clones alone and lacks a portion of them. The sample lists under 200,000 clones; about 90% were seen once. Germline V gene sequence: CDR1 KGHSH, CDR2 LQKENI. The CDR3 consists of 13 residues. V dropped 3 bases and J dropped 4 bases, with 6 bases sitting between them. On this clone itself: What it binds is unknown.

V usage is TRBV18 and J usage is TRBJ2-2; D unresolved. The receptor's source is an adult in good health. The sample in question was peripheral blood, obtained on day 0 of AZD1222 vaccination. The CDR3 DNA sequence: TGTGCCAGCTCACCCCTAGGCACCGGGGAGCTGTTTTTT. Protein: CASSPLGTGELFF.